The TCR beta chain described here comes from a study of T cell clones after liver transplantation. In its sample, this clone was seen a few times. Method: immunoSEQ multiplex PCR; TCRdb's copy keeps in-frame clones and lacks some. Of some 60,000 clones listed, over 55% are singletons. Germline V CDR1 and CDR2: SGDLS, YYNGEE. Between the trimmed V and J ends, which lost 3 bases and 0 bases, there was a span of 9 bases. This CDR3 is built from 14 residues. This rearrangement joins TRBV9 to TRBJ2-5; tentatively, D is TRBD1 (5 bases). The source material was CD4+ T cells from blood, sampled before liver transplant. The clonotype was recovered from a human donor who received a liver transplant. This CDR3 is CASSATAYQETQYF. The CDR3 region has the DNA TGTGCCAGCAGCGCGACAGCGTACCAAGAGACCCAGTACTTC.